This entry features one TCR beta chain sequence. The data stem from a study of blood T cell repertoires in COVID-19. Study overall: Material from acute and convalescent COVID-19 was sourced from the United States, Italy and Spain. T cells, B-cell-depleted T cells, or PBMCs provided the cDNA or gDNA that served as material.

Study processing details: Cell counts per sample came from amplifying reference gene primers. Profiling relied on immunoSEQ multiplex PCR, and the TCRdb table lists in-frame clones only, not all of them. V and J calls plus clone size are reproduced from that table; the DNA served to infer D and trimming. The sample includes over 300,000 clones, about nine tenths of them seen just once. This CDR3 contains 16 residues. The V and J ends lost 5 bases and 5 bases respectively, with 19 bases between them. Germline values: CDR1 SNHLY, CDR2 FYNNEI. The receptor was isolated from a woman aged 18-30 years who had recovered from COVID-19. Sequencing was carried out using PBMCs or T cells enriched from blood (not recorded which). This chain joins TRBV2 and TRBJ1-3; no clear D. The CDR3 DNA is TGTGCCAGCAGTCCAACGAATGGAGTCGGGAGAAACACCATATATTTT. Its protein product is CASSPTNGVGRNTIYF.